The entry that follows covers one T cell receptor beta chain sequence. What this receptor recognizes is not known. The record has no base qualities; no much larger clone is one base away. RNA was extracted using the RNeasy kit, and about 0.45 to 1 ug of the RNA was reverse transcribed with random hexamers. The immunoSEQ multiplex PCR assay, which covers 54 Vbeta and 13 Jbeta segments, was used to amplify TCR beta CDR3 regions. PCR amplification bias was corrected using a synthetic template baseline for primer optimization and computational correction. The paper's data handling went like this. Reads were annotated to V, D and J genes per IMGT and analyzed with immunoSEQ Analyzer, keeping only productive sequences. To calculate clonality, Shannon entropy was normalized by log2 of the number of productive unique sequences and then subtracted from one. For each patient and control, public and private clones were evaluated within the 100 most prevalent clones. Susac-specific clones were defined as absent from healthy and MS cohorts, some 1,000 published viral clones and other ImmuneACCESS disease sequences. TCRdb trimmed public reads at Q25 via fastp, called clones via MiXCR and kept in-frame beta chains. Entries are consolidated by CDR3 protein sequence, retaining the most common genes and DNA. These V and J calls originate from TCRdb's pipeline instead of the authors' own analysis. The sample has approximately 150,000 distinct CDR3 sequences on record, 90% to 96% of them singletons. The ten largest clones add up to more than 0.075% of the sample.

High-throughput TCR beta sequencing profiled peripheral blood CD8+ and CD4+ T cells from healthy donors, Susac syndrome patients and multiple sclerosis patients. The Susac syndrome patients fulfilled recently defined diagnostic criteria for definite or probable disease. Bulk CD8+ and CD4+ T cells were purified magnetically by negative isolation, whereas CD8+ TEMRA cells were enriched by FACS. Blood was collected in EDTA tubes and processed within 24 hours, with PBMCs isolated through density gradient centrifugation. PBMCs destined for TCR sequencing were cryopreserved in liquid nitrogen and later thawed in a 37 °C water bath. Purity of sorted or isolated CD4+, CD8+ and CD8+ TEMRA cells was at least 90%. This specimen belongs to a study of CD8 T cells in Susac syndrome (dated by TCRdb to the late 2010s). A note on the overall study: Among the sequenced Susac syndrome patients, more than five had clinically active disease and eight were in clinical remission. Susac syndrome patients were therapy-naive, on corticosteroids (some also receiving IVIg), or on IVIg alone at blood withdrawal. Repertoire sequencing was used to test whether CD8+ T cell activation and differentiation in Susac syndrome was antigen driven. Broader findings and caveats from the paper: In patients with Susac syndrome, the CD4+ T cell repertoire showed no detectable clonal expansion. The study acknowledged that relatively few individuals were included in the TCR sequencing and HLA analysis.

CDR1 and CDR2, looked up from the germline V gene (reference sequence), are MNHEY and SMNVEV. Trimming costs V 6 bases and J 2 bases, and their ends lie 19 bases apart. CDR3 length: 16 amino acids, cysteine to phenylalanine. The sequence is cut down to CDR3 DNA, 48 bases in frame from base 1. The rearrangement joined TRBV27 to TRBJ2-5; a tentative D match to TRBD2 spans 5 bases. Material for sequencing was CD4+ T cells from PBMCs. This clonotype originated in a human donor with Susac syndrome. The CDR3 in this case is CASSPRAWAQQETQYF. The nucleotide sequence is given as TGTGCCAGCAGCCCGCGGGCGTGGGCCCAACAAGAGACCCAGTACTTC.